This TCR beta chain was identified in a study of vaccination effects on CD4 cells after COVID-19. General study results and limits: The vaccine-induced clones of healthy vaccinees included only 1 of 255 that cross-reacted with common cold coronaviruses.

This clone was picked up one time. Its antigen is as yet unknown. Sequenced by immunoSEQ multiplex PCR; TCRdb stores in-frame clones only, minus some. The sample holds tens of thousands of clones, approximately 73% seen once. V lost 4 bases, J lost 4 bases, and 10 bases lay in between. Germline lookup yields CDR1 SGHDT and CDR2 YYEEEE. The CDR3 covers 13 residues. Pools of viral peptides were used by the ViraFEST assay to expand antigen-specific CD4+ T cells ahead of sequencing. The culture ran for approximately 10 days before CD4+ T cells were isolated. Each participant received a vaccine that was either BNT162b2 or mRNA-1273, given as two doses.

The source of this sequence is a human donor who received a COVID-19 vaccine. The sample consisted of CD4+ T cells from PBMCs cultured with HCoV-229E spike peptides, taken after COVID-19 vaccination. The chain uses TRBV5-6 and TRBJ2-3; no clear D gene. CDR3 coding DNA: TGTGCCAGCAGCGGCCCGCAGGCAGATACGCAGTATTTT. It is translated as CASSGPQADTQYF. Together with reference TRBV5-6 and TRBJ2-3, the CDR3 gives the full variable domain: DAGVTQSPTHLIKTRGQQVTLRCSPKSGHDTVSWYQQALGQGPQFIFQYYEEEERQRGNFPDRFSGHQFPNYSSELNVNALLLGDSALYLCASSGPQADTQYFGPGTRLTVL.